This section outlines one T cell receptor beta chain sequence together with its context. As yet, its antigen is unknown. The data stem from a study of OX40 agonist ivuxolimab in advanced cancers. Study as a whole: Partial responses, seen in three patients, involved one hepatocellular carcinoma and two cutaneous melanomas. Study-level findings and limits: The CD4+ and CD8+ T cells in the blood had expanded clonally by week 6 at 0.1 to 3.0 mg/kg. Partly responding patients at 0.1-3.0 mg/kg showed some of the smallest clonal expansion.

Peripheral blood came from all dose cohorts at three timepoints. Generated by immunoSEQ multiplex PCR, the TCRdb table keeps only in-frame clones and is missing some. This table holds tens of thousands of clones, around 94% found once. V was pared by 3 bases and J by 6 bases, with 6 bases between. This CDR3 region has 12 residues. CDR1 is MNHEY and CDR2 is SMNVEV in the germline V gene (reference sequence). This specimen was CD4+ or CD8+ T cells sorted from blood, taken in a trial of the OX40 agonist ivuxolimab. The chain carries TRBV27 and TRBJ2-1, with D possibly being TRBD1 or TRBD2 (5 bases each). This receptor was taken from an adult with an advanced solid tumor such as melanoma, head and neck, liver or kidney cancer. The CDR3 DNA is TGTGCCAGCAGTTTTGGGACCAATGAGCAGTTCTTC. Amino acid sequence: CASSFGTNEQFF.